The 23 T cell receptor beta chains in this list originate from one sample, sequenced in a study of T cell responses to AZD1222 COVID-19 vaccine (dated by TCRdb to 2020 to 2023). The time point label, as the study defines it: about 28 days (+/-7) after the second vaccine dose. Libraries were prepared through the immunoSEQ multiplex PCR assay. TCRdb limited this immuneACCESS table to in-frame rearrangements with V and J called. A share of clones is missing; checked studies link under half to unresolved V genes, and the rest is unexplained. This sample comprises tens of thousands of clones, roughly 89% of them detected only once. The top ten constitute 2% to 3% of the sample. The sequencing used peripheral blood, collected 28 days after the second AZD1222 dose. Receptors originate from an adult who received the AZD1222 COVID-19 vaccine.

The J gene is TRBJ1-2, the V gene TRBV5-1, with D unresolved. From germline, CDR1 is SGHRS and CDR2 YFSETQ. The CDR3 extends over 15 amino acids. Trimming removed 4 bases from V and 8 bases from J, with 21 bases in between. CDR3 loop: CASSSLSDGSSGYTF. The DNA of the CDR3 is TGCGCCAGCAGCAGCCTATCTGACGGTTCGTCGGGCTACACCTTC.

This clone was found once. This chain joins TRBV9 and TRBJ2-3; D call uncertain. Germline values: CDR1 SGDLS, CDR2 YYNGEE. This CDR3 is built from 17 residues. Trimming took 4 bases from V and 0 from J, leaving 18 bases between them. Here the CDR3 reads CASSPRSGPMSTDTQYF. CDR3 DNA sequence: TGTGCCAGCAGCCCCCGCTCTGGGCCGATGAGCACAGATACGCAGTATTTT.

V and J are TRBV24-1 and TRBJ2-5; D may be TRBD1 (7 bases). The CDR3 is 16 amino acids. Trimming shortened V by 1 base and J by 5 bases, and 16 bases separated the two germline ends. Germline V gene lookup returns CDR1 KGHDR and CDR2 SFDVKD. The DNA of the CDR3 is TGTGCCACCAGTGATTTAAAGGCAGGGGGGATTGAGACCCAGTACTTC. Its translation is CATSDLKAGGIETQYF.

The chain uses TRBV18 and TRBJ1-5; 7 positions match TRBD1. J was trimmed by 5 bases and V by 4 bases; bases with no gene match: 2. Germline V gene sequence: CDR1 KGHSH, CDR2 LQKENI. This CDR3 spans 13 amino acids. CDR3 nucleotides: TGTGCCAGCTCACTCGACAGGGATCAGCCCCAGCATTTT. Its protein is CASSLDRDQPQHF.

V and J are TRBV10-3 and TRBJ2-3; 8 nucleotides match TRBD2. Germline assignment: CDR1 ENHRY and CDR2 SYGVKD. The CDR3 is 13 amino acids. Trimming cost V 6 bases and J 6 bases; bases outside gene matches: 5. CDR3 region: CAISGRAGDTQYF. The DNA of the CDR3 is TGTGCCATCAGCGGGAGGGCCGGTGATACGCAGTATTTT.

The chain employs TRBV28 and TRBJ1-4; no clear D gene. Germline CDR1 reads MDHEN; CDR2 reads SYDVKM. The CDR3 totals 13 residues. V was trimmed by 7 bases and J by 5 bases, leaving 11 bases between them. Written as DNA, the CDR3 is TGTGCCAGCACGCTACGACCGAATGAAAAACTGTTTTTT. This gives the protein CASTLRPNEKLFF.

This rearrangement joins TRBV6-5 to TRBJ1-6, with TRBD1 matching over 9 bases. V lost 6 bases, J lost 10 bases, and 4 bases stayed unmatched. Germline values: CDR1 MNHEY, CDR2 SVGAGI. There are 13 residues in the CDR3. CDR3 in DNA: TGTGCCAGCAGAACGACAGGGGGATCACCCCTCCACTTT. It codes for CASRTTGGSPLHF.

The chain uses TRBV9 and TRBJ1-6, with D possibly TRBD1 on 5 matching bases. Per germline, CDR1 SGDLS and CDR2 YYNGEE. V was shortened by 0 bases and J by 9 bases, with 10 bases between the two germline ends. This CDR3 has 14 amino acids. In nucleotides, the CDR3 is TGTGCCAGCAGCGTAGAGGGTGGGGGTTCACCCCTCCACTTT. Amino acids: CASSVEGGGSPLHF.

The V and J genes are TRBV4-1 and TRBJ2-1; 16 bases match TRBD2. This CDR3 is built from 19 residues. V lost 1 base and J lost 7; bases outside the gene matches: 10. Germline CDR1 and CDR2: MGHRA and YSYEKL. The CDR3 loop is CASSQATGTSGRASNEQFF. CDR3 in DNA: TGCGCCAGCAGCCAAGCCACCGGGACTAGCGGGAGGGCCTCAAATGAGCAGTTCTTC.

V usage is TRBV7-9 and J usage is TRBJ2-5, with D possibly matching TRBD2 (6 bases). The CDR3 sequence is 17 residues long. Trimming removed 1 base at V and 5 bases at J, with 20 bases between. Germline-derived CDR1 and CDR2 are SEHNR and FQNEAQ (reference sequence). CDR3: CASSLEYRGRLGETQYF. CDR3 nucleotides: TGTGCCAGCAGCTTAGAGTATCGGGGGAGACTGGGGGAGACCCAGTACTTC.

The V gene is TRBV11-2, the J gene TRBJ1-1, with D unresolved. Germline V gives CDR1 SGHAT, CDR2 FQNNGV. The CDR3 extends over 16 amino acids. Trimming cost V 1 base and J 5 bases, with 17 bases left between them. The CDR3, as DNA: TGTGCCAGCAGCTTAGTCGACATCGGCGGGAGGACTGAAGCTTTCTTT. This encodes CASSLVDIGGRTEAFF.

V and J are TRBV5-1 and TRBJ1-1; no definite D call. The CDR3 length is 14 residues. V was clipped by 1 base and J by 4 bases, with 11 bases between them. Germline V lookup: CDR1 SGHRS, CDR2 YFSETQ. The CDR3 DNA reads TGCGCCAGCAGCTTGCCCTCGGCGGGCACTGAAGCTTTCTTT. It specifies CASSLPSAGTEAFF.

The V call is TRBV19, the J call TRBJ2-5; unclear D gene. Germline values: CDR1 LNHDA, CDR2 SQIVND (reference sequence). The germline V and J ends were trimmed by 7 bases and 5 bases, with 17 bases remaining between them. The CDR3 is 14 amino acids. The CDR3 loop reads CASNGGRMDETQYF. CDR3 nucleotide sequence: TGTGCCAGTAACGGCGGTCGAATGGATGAGACCCAGTACTTC.

The rearrangement joins TRBV28 to TRBJ2-3; 7 bases are shared with TRBD2. Germline trimming cut 5 bases from V and 4 bases from J; bases unmatched to any gene: 6. The CDR3 length is 14 residues. CDR1 and CDR2 from the germline V gene are MDHEN and SYDVKM. CDR3 residues: CASSLRRGADTQYF. The CDR3 DNA sequence: TGTGCCAGCAGTCTTCGCCGGGGGGCAGATACGCAGTATTTT.

Only a few counts were recorded for this clone. V usage is TRBV1 and J usage is TRBJ1-2; no DNA check was done on the table's D call, TRBD1. TRBV1 is described as a pseudogene. CDR3 length equals 17 residues. In nucleotides, the CDR3 is TGCACCAGCAGCCCTAGAGTACAGGGGTCGATGGTCTATGGCTACACCTTC. Translated: CTSSPRVQGSMVYGYTF.

This clone has a single count. V is TRBV30 and J is TRBJ2-7, with D possibly TRBD2 on 6 matching bases. This CDR3 is 11 amino acids long. In germline, CDR1 is GTSNPN, CDR2 SVGIG (reference sequence). V was shortened by 3 bases and J by 7 bases, with 10 bases between the two germline ends. CDR3 DNA sequence: TGTGCCTGGAGGAATGCGGGGGAGCAGTACTTC. Protein sequence: CAWRNAGEQYF.

The chain couples TRBV18 to TRBJ1-2, with D possibly TRBD1 on 6 matching bases. The CDR3 has 14 amino acids. The V end lost 1 base, the J end lost 7 bases, and 13 bases lay between the germline ends. CDR1 is KGHSH and CDR2 is LQKENI in the germline V gene. The DNA for the CDR3 is TGTGCCAGCTCACCACAACAGGGTTCGTCTGGCTACACCTTC. This translates into CASSPQQGSSGYTF.

V and J are TRBV30 and TRBJ1-2; no clear D gene. This CDR3 region has 12 residues. With 1 base removed from V and 6 bases from J, the gap between germline ends came to 9 bases. Germline V gene data show CDR1 as GTSNPN and CDR2 as SVGIG (reference sequence). The DNA for the CDR3 is TGTGCCTGGAGTGGCCCACCACATGGCTACACCTTC. Translated: CAWSGPPHGYTF.

The chain couples TRBV5-1 to TRBJ2-3; TRBD1 aligns across 8 bases. Germline loops: CDR1 SGHRS, CDR2 YFSETQ. With 3 bases clipped from V and 3 bases from J, the junction kept 6 bases outside the gene matches. CDR3 length: 15 amino acids. The CDR3 reads CASSSADRATDTQYF. The DNA of the CDR3 is TGCGCCAGCAGCTCCGCGGACAGGGCTACAGATACGCAGTATTTT.

The rearrangement links TRBV21-1 to TRBJ2-6; the table's TRBD1 call for D was not verified on the DNA. TRBV21-1 is recorded as a pseudogene. The CDR3 spans 20 residues. The CDR3 sequence is CASFVPRDSPGHSGANVLTF. The CDR3 DNA follows: TGTGCCAGCTTTGTTCCTAGGGACAGCCCCGGCCACTCTGGGGCCAACGTCCTGACTTTC.

The rearrangement joins TRBV9 to TRBJ2-5; 12 bases fit TRBD1. The CDR3 covers 16 residues. CDR1 and CDR2 (germline): SGDLS, YYNGEE. The trim removed 4 bases at V and 5 bases at J, leaving 9 bases unmatched. CDR3 coding DNA: TGTGCCAGCAGCCTATGGGACAGGGGGCTGGAGGAGACCCAGTACTTC. Its translation: CASSLWDRGLEETQYF.

The chain employs TRBV5-4 and TRBJ2-5; TRBD2 matches at 9 bases. The CDR3 runs 16 residues. Unmatched junction bases numbered 9, after V lost 1 base and J lost 5 bases. Germline V gene lookup returns CDR1 SGHNT and CDR2 YYREEE (reference sequence). The CDR3 loop is CASSLSTLAGRETQYF. In DNA, the CDR3 is TGTGCCAGCAGCTTGAGTACCCTAGCGGGAAGGGAGACCCAGTACTTC.

The chain carries TRBV28 and TRBJ1-1; D gene unclear. The CDR3 spans 13 residues. The germline gives CDR1 MDHEN, CDR2 SYDVKM. With 3 bases removed from V and 1 base from J, the gap between germline ends came to 6 bases. CDR3 bases: TGTGCCAGCAGTTTGTTCGAGAACACTGAAGCTTTCTTT. Its protein is CASSLFENTEAFF. Full variable domain (outside the CDR3, taken from reference TRBV28 and TRBJ1-1): DVKVTQSSRYLVKRTGEKVFLECVQDMDHENMFWYRQDPGLGLRLIYFSYDVKMKEKGDIPEGYSVSREKKERFSLILESASTNQTSMYLCASSLFENTEAFFGQGTRLTVV.